This T cell receptor beta chain originates from a study of cytomegalovirus exposure and HLA in healthy donors. The primer mix had 60 Vbeta and 13 Jbeta primers. Sequencing was performed with immunoSEQ multiplex PCR; in TCRdb, only in-frame clones are kept and a portion is missing. The sample holds around 160,000 clones, 73% seen once. V lost 4 bases, J lost 4 bases, and 9 bases stayed unmatched. Germline V CDR1 and CDR2: LGHNA, YNFKEQ. The length of the CDR3 is 17 residues. The specimen sequenced was PBMCs. This sequence joins TRBV4-2 and TRBJ2-2; 10 positions agree with TRBD2. The sequence was collected from a woman under 30 in good health and CMV-seronegative. The CDR3 here is CASSLPLAGGSTGELFF. DNA of the CDR3: TGTGCCAGCAGCCTACCCTTAGCGGGGGGATCCACCGGGGAGCTGTTTTTT.